In this sample, the clone carrying this TCR beta chain turned up once. What it binds is not known. A read error may produce the germline difference seen at one junction end. This entry comes from a study of brain T cells in children with intractable seizures. General study results and limits: Patients' HCMV serostatus was unknown; virus specificity rests on CDR3 similarity alone. Pre- and post-surgery blood differed in depth, so pre-surgery absences may be undersampling.

Surgery cases with the highest brain T cell transcript signatures were chosen for sequencing. Before surgery, patients took at least one anti-epileptic drug. Only in-frame clones appear in the TCRdb table, and some are missing; sequencing was by immunoSEQ multiplex PCR. The sample has approximately 60,000 clones; about 96% are singletons. Germline CDR1 reads SGHVS; CDR2 reads FNYEAQ. The length of the CDR3 is 13 residues. Sequenced here: peripheral blood, sampled at surgery. V and J are TRBV7-6 and TRBJ2-7; 9 bases line up with TRBD2. The TCR sequence derives from a boy in the first two years of life with focal cortical dysplasia and intractable seizures. This chain's CDR3 is CASSLAGTSEQYF. For the CDR3, the DNA is TGTGCCAGCAGCCTAGCGGGAACGAGCGAGCAGTACTTC.